A selection of T cell receptor beta chains follows, all from one sample in a study of Siglec-9 on CD8 T cells in melanoma. TCRdb's copy holds only in-frame clones and misses some; the assay was immunoSEQ multiplex PCR. The sample contains about 36,000 clones, 65% to 85% of which appear only once. Sequenced: Siglec-9- CD8+ T cells sorted from blood. These receptors originate from a human donor in good health. Each CDR3 is given with its conserved first and last residue. The D gene is left open where the match is weak. The size field is filled for only some rows; it gives once, few, many or a size class.

>TRBV27|TRBJ2-7|-|-
TGTGCCAGCGCCGGGGGTCCTCCCTACGAGCAGTACTTC
CASAGGPPYEQYF
>TRBV28|TRBJ1-1|-|-
TGTGCCAGCAGTCCGCCATTAACACAGCTGGGCACTGAAGCTTTCTTT
CASSPPLTQLGTEAFF
>TRBV30|TRBJ1-4|TRBD1|few
TGTGCCTGGAGTGGGGGACAGGGGGCTGAAAAACTGTTTTTT
CAWSGGQGAEKLFF
>TRBV6-5|TRBJ2-1|-|-
TGTGCCAGCAGTTACTCTCGTACGGGTGAGCAGTTCTTC
CASSYSRTGEQFF
>TRBV4-2|TRBJ2-1|-|-
TGTGCCAGCAGCCAAGATCTGGAATACAATGAGCAGTTCTTC
CASSQDLEYNEQFF
>TRBV2|TRBJ1-4|-|-
TGTGCCAGCCTTGCAATTAGAGGACGGGGCTACCTCCCCGTAGTTGCAACTAATGAAAAACTGTTTTTT
CASLAIRGRGYLPVVATNEKLFF
>TRBV28|TRBJ2-5|-|-
TGTGCCAGCAGTTTTAGCGGAGGGGGCCAAGAGACCCAGTACTTC
CASSFSGGGQETQYF
>TRBV27|TRBJ2-7|TRBD2|-
TGTGCCAGCAGACTTTCAGCGGGAGGAGGGGTGGGCGAGCAGTACTTC
CASRLSAGGGVGEQYF
>TRBV4-1|TRBJ1-5|-|few
TGCGCCAGCAGCCATAACAGGGACAATCAGCCCCAGCATTTT
CASSHNRDNQPQHF
>TRBV19|TRBJ1-2|-|-
TGTGCCAGTAGTATAGGAGGGGAGCGTAGCAATGGCTACACCTTC
CASSIGGERSNGYTF
>TRBV7-9|TRBJ2-1|TRBD1|-
TGTGCCAGCAGCTTAGTACCCACGGACAGGTACAATGAGCAGTTCTTC
CASSLVPTDRYNEQFF
>TRBV6-5|TRBJ1-2|-|-
TGTGCCAGCAGTTTAACAGGGAAAGGCTACACCTTC
CASSLTGKGYTF
>TRBV5-3|TRBJ1-5|-|-
TGTGCCAGAAGCTTGGGAGGGGGGAATAGCAATCAGCCCCAGCATTTT
CARSLGGGNSNQPQHF
>TRBV7-9|TRBJ2-6|-|-
TGTGCCAGCAGCTTATTGGCCGGAGGGTTTGGGGCCAACGTCCTGACTTTC
CASSLLAGGFGANVLTF
>TRBV5-1|TRBJ1-1|-|few
TGCGCCAGCAGCTTGTGGAAGGGCGCGAACACTGAAGCTTTCTTT
CASSLWKGANTEAFF
>TRBV11-2|TRBJ2-7|TRBD1|-
TGTGCCAGCAGCTCGGGGACAGGGTTCTACGAGCAGTACTTC
CASSSGTGFYEQYF
>TRBV2|TRBJ2-2|-|-
TGTGCCAGCAGTTTGGCGGAAGACGGAGATACGAACACCGGGGAGCTGTTTTTT
CASSLAEDGDTNTGELFF
>TRBV11-3|TRBJ1-4|-|few
TGTGCCAGCAGTTACAGGGATGGAGTTGAAAAACTGTTTTTT
CASSYRDGVEKLFF
>TRBV5-6|TRBJ2-5|-|-
TGTGCCAGCACGGCAAGGAGAGAGACCCAGTACTTC
CASTARRETQYF
>TRBV11-2|TRBJ2-7|-|-
TGTGCCAGCAGCATCGACAGACCCTCCACCTCCTACGAGCAGTACTTC
CASSIDRPSTSYEQYF
>TRBV25-1|TRBJ2-1|TRBD1|-
TGTGCCAGCAGTGCCGACAGGGGCCCCTACAATGAGCAGTTCTTC
CASSADRGPYNEQFF
>TRBV2|TRBJ2-5|TRBD2|-
TGTGCCAGCAGCGGGGGGGCGTACCAAGAGACCCAGTACTTC
CASSGGAYQETQYF
>TRBV7-9|TRBJ2-1|TRBD2|-
TGTGCCAGCAGCACCTGGACTAGCGGGAGATACAATGAGCAGTTCTTC
CASSTWTSGRYNEQFF
>TRBV2|TRBJ2-1|-|once
TGTGCCAGCAGTGTCCCCTCGGGACTGAACTCCTACAATGAGCAGTTCTTC
CASSVPSGLNSYNEQFF
>TRBV13|TRBJ2-6|-|-
TGTGCCAGCAGCCCTCGTCCGGGGGCAGGTGGGGCCAACGTCCTGACTTTC
CASSPRPGAGGANVLTF
>TRBV27|TRBJ1-2|-|-
TGTGCCAGCAGTTTGAAGGGCAAGAACTATGGCTACACCTTC
CASSLKGKNYGYTF
>TRBV5-8|TRBJ2-7|-|-
TGTGCCAGCAGCTACCGAAGGACGGAGACCTACGAGCAGTACTTC
CASSYRRTETYEQYF
>TRBV7-8|TRBJ2-7|TRBD2|-
TGTGCCAGCAGCTTAGCAGGTCTAGCGGGGGGCCGAGAGCAGTACTTC
CASSLAGLAGGREQYF
>TRBV19|TRBJ2-7|TRBD1|-
TGTGCCAGTAGTCTGGGACAGGGAACCTACGAGCAGTACTTC
CASSLGQGTYEQYF
>TRBV28|TRBJ2-1|TRBD2|once
TGTGCCAGCAGTTCCCCCGGCGGGAGACATGGCTACAATGAGCAGTTCTTC
CASSSPGGRHGYNEQFF
>TRBV27|TRBJ1-2|-|few
TGTGCCAGCAGTTTAGGAGGAAGTGGCTACACCTTC
CASSLGGSGYTF
>TRBV15|TRBJ2-1|TRBD2|-
TGTGCCACCAGCAGAGGACGGTTGGTGACTAGCGGGCTCTACAATGAGCAGTTCTTC
CATSRGRLVTSGLYNEQFF
>TRBV10-3|TRBJ2-1|TRBD2|-
TGTGCCATCGGACTAGCGGGGGACAATGAGCAGTTCTTC
CAIGLAGDNEQFF
>TRBV29-1|TRBJ1-2|TRBD1|-
TGCAGCGTCCACGGACAGGGGGAAAACTATGGCTACACCTTC
CSVHGQGENYGYTF
>TRBV5-8|TRBJ1-1|-|-
TGTGCCAGCAGCGTAGGGGGGAACACTGAAGCTTTCTTT
CASSVGGNTEAFF
>TRBV28|TRBJ2-3|-|once
TGTGCCACCAATCCCCCGGGAGATACGCAGTATTTT
CATNPPGDTQYF
>TRBV28|TRBJ1-2|-|once
TGTGCCAGCAGTCCCCGGGGGGGATGGGATAACTATGGCTACACCTTC
CASSPRGGWDNYGYTF
>TRBV19|TRBJ1-6|-|-
TGTGCCAGTAGCCCCGCGGCAGGCGACTCACCCCTCCACTTT
CASSPAAGDSPLHF
>TRBV7-2|TRBJ1-1|TRBD1|-
TGTGCCAGCAGCTTATGGACAGGGTCTGAAGCTTTCTTT
CASSLWTGSEAFF
>TRBV21-1|TRBJ1-2|-|-
TGTGCCAGGACAGGGGGCCCTGACTATGGCTACACCTTC
CARTGGPDYGYTF
>TRBV6-6|TRBJ2-7|-|-
TGTGCCAGCAGATCCGACCGGGACCAACCGTGGGGGGAGCAGTACTTC
CASRSDRDQPWGEQYF
>TRBV6-1|TRBJ1-2|-|once
TGTGCCAGCAGTCAGTTGGGCTACACCTTC
CASSQLGYTF
>TRBV6-5|TRBJ2-7|-|-
TGTGCCAGCAGTTACGGGCAGGGAGTCTACGAGCAGTACTTC
CASSYGQGVYEQYF